These 4 T cell receptor beta chains share one sample of origin, sequenced in a study of HIV-infected patients and healthy controls (dated 2014 in TCRdb). Whole blood was used without cell fractionation, so all unsorted peripheral T cells were reflected in the repertoire. To prepare the library, 5' RACE was applied. Sequencing was carried out with an Illumina MiSeq. SuperScript III was used to reverse transcribe 500 ng RNA with primers targeting the alpha and beta constant regions. Separate alpha and beta chain libraries were generated by chain-specific third strand synthesis with multiplexing indices. TCRdb trimmed the raw reads at Q25, called clones with MiXCR and kept productive beta chains. Merged by CDR3 protein, the rows form single entries marked with the most common genes and DNA. The sample table records approximately 12,000 distinct CDR3 sequences; 4.5% to 5.5% of these occur just once. The ten top clones hold under 3.5% of the sample.

Material: blood. The receptors here all came from an adult in good health.

Relative to its sample, this clonotype is medium-sized. The chain employs TRBV20-1 and TRBJ2-1; 8 positions agree with TRBD2. The V gene end was trimmed by 3 bases and the J gene end by 4 bases; junction bases not matched to a gene: 8. Germline CDR1 DFQATT, CDR2 SNEGSKA (reference sequence). This CDR3 spans 15 amino acids. The chain's CDR3 is CSARWLAGSYNEQFF. As DNA, the CDR3 is TGCAGTGCTAGGTGGCTAGCGGGCTCTTACAATGAGCAGTTCTTC.

The genes are TRBV5-1 and TRBJ1-1, with 7 bases matching TRBD1. V was clipped by 0 bases and J by 5 bases; unmatched bases: 7. The CDR3 is 15 residues long. Germline CDR1 is SGHRS and CDR2 is YFSETQ. For the CDR3, the DNA is TGCGCCAGCAGCTTGGGCCGGGACAGAAAAACTGAAGCTTTCTTT. This gives the protein CASSLGRDRKTEAFF.

This clonotype has a count of ten or more. V gene TRBV20-1 combines with J gene TRBJ2-1; TRBD2 agrees at 9 bases. CDR1 is DFQATT, CDR2 SNEGSKA, per germline (reference sequence). The junction had 1 base not matched to a gene; V was cut back by 1 base and J by 3 bases. CDR3 length equals 14 residues. CDR3 sequence: CSARVAGVYNEQFF. The CDR3 DNA is TGCAGTGCTAGAGTAGCGGGGGTCTACAATGAGCAGTTCTTC.

This clonotype is categorized as medium-sized. V is TRBV12-3 or TRBV12-4 and J is TRBJ2-5; a possible D gene is TRBD1 (6 bases). V lost 5 bases and J lost 3, with 13 bases in between. The CDR3 loop spans 14 amino acids. The CDR3 bases are TGTGCCAGCAGTCGGTCGACAGGAGAAGAGACCCAGTACTTC. This translates into CASSRSTGEETQYF.